These T cell receptor beta chains were read from a single sample in a study of T cells of healthy individuals. TCRdb recomputed calls from the 5' RACE reads with MiXCR, one row per CDR3 protein. This sample has 40,000 to 60,000 distinct CDR3 sequences, with roughly 14% found just once. Source of these receptors: a human donor in good health. Each CDR3 is given with its conserved first and last residue. The D gene is left open where the match is weak. Size is stated for part of the rows, as once, few or many counts, or as a class when the clone is expanded.

NA	NA	TRBV7-2	TRBJ2-1	TGTGCCAGCAGCTCACCGGGGATCGATGAGCAGTTCTTC	CASSSPGIDEQFF
few	NA	TRBV5-1	TRBJ2-1	TGCGCCAGCAGCTTGGCCTCTTTTTCGGAGTACAATGAGCAGTTCTTC	CASSLASFSEYNEQFF
many	NA	TRBV30	TRBJ1-1	TGTGCCTGGAGGACAGGACGGGGCACTGAAGCTTTCTTT	CAWRTGRGTEAFF
NA	NA	TRBV7-2	TRBJ2-1	TGTGCCAGCAGCTTTCGACTCCTGGCCTACAATGAGCAGTTCTTC	CASSFRLLAYNEQFF
many	TRBD1	TRBV6-4	TRBJ2-5	TGTGCCAACACAGGGGAAGAGACCCAGTACTTC	CANTGEETQYF
few	NA	TRBV15	TRBJ2-2	TGTGCCACCAGCCAGAACACCGGGGAGCTGTTTTTT	CATSQNTGELFF
few	NA	TRBV29-1	TRBJ2-6	TGCAGCGCCTATGGGGCGGTAAGCTCTGGGGCCAACGTCCTGACTTTC	CSAYGAVSSGANVLTF
NA	TRBD1	TRBV5-1	TRBJ2-3	TGCGCCAGCAGCGGGCGGACAGGGGGCGCAGATACGCAGTATTTT	CASSGRTGGADTQYF
many	TRBD1	TRBV10-1	TRBJ1-3	TGCGCCAGCAGTGGGGCCATCGGGACAGGCTCTGGAAACACCATATATTTT	CASSGAIGTGSGNTIYF
many	NA	TRBV7-7	TRBJ2-3	TGTGCCAGCAGCTTAGGGCAGCGCACAGATACGCAGTATTTT	CASSLGQRTDTQYF